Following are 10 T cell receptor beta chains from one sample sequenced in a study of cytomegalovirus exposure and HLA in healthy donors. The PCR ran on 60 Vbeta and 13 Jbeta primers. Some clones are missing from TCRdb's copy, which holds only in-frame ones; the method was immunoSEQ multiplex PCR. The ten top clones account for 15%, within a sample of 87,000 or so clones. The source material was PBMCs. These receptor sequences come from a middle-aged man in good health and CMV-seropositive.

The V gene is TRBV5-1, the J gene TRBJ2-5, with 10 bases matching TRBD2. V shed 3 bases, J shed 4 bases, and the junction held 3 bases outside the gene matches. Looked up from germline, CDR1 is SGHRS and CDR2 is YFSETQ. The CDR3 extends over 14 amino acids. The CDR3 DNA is TGCGCCAGCAGCTCATCTAGCGGGAGAGAGACCCAGTACTTC. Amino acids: CASSSSSGRETQYF.

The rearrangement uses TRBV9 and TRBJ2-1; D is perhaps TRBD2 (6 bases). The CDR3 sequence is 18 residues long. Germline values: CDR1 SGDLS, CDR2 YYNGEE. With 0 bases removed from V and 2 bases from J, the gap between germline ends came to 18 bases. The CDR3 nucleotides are TGTGCCAGCAGCGTAGCTGGCGGGGCCTCGCCCACCTACAATGAGCAGTTCTTC. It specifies CASSVAGGASPTYNEQFF.

The DNA of the CDR3 is TGTGCCAGCTCACCACCCCGTGGGGGGGTAGGCCCTGAGACCCAGTACTTC. Protein product: CASSPPRGGVGPETQYF. The chain recombines TRBV18 with TRBJ2-5; TRBD2 agrees at 7 bases. Trimming at V came to 0 bases and at J to 5 bases, leaving 12 bases not matched to a gene. This CDR3 is 17 amino acids long. Germline V lookup: CDR1 KGHSH, CDR2 LQKENI.

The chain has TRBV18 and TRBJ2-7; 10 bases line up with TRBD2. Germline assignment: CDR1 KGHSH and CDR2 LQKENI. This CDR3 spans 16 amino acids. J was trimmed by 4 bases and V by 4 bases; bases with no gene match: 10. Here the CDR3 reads CASSRQGLAIAYEQYF. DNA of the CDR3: TGTGCCAGCTCACGTCAGGGACTAGCGATTGCTTACGAGCAGTACTTC.

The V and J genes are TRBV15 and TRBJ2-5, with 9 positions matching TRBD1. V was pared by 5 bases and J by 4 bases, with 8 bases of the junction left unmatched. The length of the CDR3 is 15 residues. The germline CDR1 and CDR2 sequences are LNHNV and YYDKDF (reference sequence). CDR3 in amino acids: CATSRGTGLVETQYF. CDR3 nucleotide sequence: TGTGCCACCAGCCGCGGGACAGGGTTGGTAGAGACCCAGTACTTC.

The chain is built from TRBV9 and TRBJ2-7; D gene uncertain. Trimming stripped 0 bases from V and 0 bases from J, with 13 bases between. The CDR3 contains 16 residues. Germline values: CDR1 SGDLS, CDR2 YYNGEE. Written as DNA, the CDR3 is TGTGCCAGCAGCGTAGGGGCTATACCTCGCTCCTACGAGCAGTACTTC. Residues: CASSVGAIPRSYEQYF.

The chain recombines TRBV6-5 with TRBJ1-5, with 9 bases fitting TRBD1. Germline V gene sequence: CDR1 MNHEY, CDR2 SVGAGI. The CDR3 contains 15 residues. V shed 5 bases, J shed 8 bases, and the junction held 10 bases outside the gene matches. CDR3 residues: CASSRGTGISEPQHF. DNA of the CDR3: TGTGCCAGCAGTCGAGGGACAGGGATTAGTGAGCCCCAGCATTTT.

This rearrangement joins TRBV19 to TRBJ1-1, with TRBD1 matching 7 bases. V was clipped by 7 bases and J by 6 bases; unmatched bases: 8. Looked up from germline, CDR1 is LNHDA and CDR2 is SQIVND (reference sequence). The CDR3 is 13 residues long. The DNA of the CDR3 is TGTGCCAGTAATCGCAGGGGGATAGCTGAAGCTTTCTTT. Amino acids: CASNRRGIAEAFF.

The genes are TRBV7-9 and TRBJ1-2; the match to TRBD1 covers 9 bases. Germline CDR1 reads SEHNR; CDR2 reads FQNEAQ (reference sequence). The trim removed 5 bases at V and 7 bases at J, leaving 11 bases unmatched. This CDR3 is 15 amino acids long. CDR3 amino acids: CASSQPDRGFFGYTF. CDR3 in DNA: TGTGCCAGCAGCCAACCTGACAGGGGGTTTTTTGGCTACACCTTC.

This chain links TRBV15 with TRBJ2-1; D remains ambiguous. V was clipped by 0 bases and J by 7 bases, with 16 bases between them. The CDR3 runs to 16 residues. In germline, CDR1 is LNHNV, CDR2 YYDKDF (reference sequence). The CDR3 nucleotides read TGTGCCACCAGCAGAGATTCGGTACTACTGCCGAATGAGCAGTTCTTC. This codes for CATSRDSVLLPNEQFF.